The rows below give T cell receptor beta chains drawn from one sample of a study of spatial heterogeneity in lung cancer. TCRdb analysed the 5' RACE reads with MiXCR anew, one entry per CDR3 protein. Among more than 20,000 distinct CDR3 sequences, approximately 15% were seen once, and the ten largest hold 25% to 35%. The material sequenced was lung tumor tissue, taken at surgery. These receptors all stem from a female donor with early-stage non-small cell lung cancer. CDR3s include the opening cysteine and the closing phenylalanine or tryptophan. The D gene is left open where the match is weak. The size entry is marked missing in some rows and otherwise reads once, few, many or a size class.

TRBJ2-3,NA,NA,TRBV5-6,CASSPTWEGGGRGDTDTQYF
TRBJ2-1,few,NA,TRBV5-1,CASSSSGYNEQFF
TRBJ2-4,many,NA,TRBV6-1,CASSEAGAIAKNIQYF
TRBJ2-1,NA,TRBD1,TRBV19,CASSLTGGHPFRFF
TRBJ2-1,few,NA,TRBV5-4,CASSTPGSYNEQFF
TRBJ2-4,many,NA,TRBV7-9,CASSGDPGNIAKNIQYF
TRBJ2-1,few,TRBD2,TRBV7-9,CASSTTSGGEYNEQFF
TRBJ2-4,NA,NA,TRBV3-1,CASSLRAKNIQYF
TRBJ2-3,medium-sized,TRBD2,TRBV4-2,CASSRGHEVAGDTQYF
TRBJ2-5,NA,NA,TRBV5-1,CASSFVQETQYF
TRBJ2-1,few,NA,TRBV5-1,CASSFMGNEQFF
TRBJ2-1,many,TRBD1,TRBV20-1,CSAIPGDRGFKQFF
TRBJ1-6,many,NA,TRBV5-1,CASSLESSNSPLHF
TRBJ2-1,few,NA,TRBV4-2,CASSQDFDRYNEQFF